What follows are 12 T cell receptor beta chains derived from one specimen sequenced in a study of CD8 T cells in ankylosing spondylitis. No antigen has been identified for these receptors. TCRdb recomputed calls from the 5' RACE reads with MiXCR, one row per CDR3 protein. The table lists under 950,000 distinct CDR3 sequences, 15% to 20% of them singletons, with 15% to 20% in the top ten. The study, taken as a whole, reports: Eight highly homologous variants formed a TCR beta motif that appeared characteristic of ankylosing spondylitis blood.

Sequenced sample: blood, either unsorted or a sorted T cell fraction (not recorded which). Receptors were obtained from a male donor with ankylosing spondylitis.

This clonotype was counted between two and nine times. The chain combines TRBV5-1 with TRBJ2-7; 9 bases are a match to TRBD2. The CDR3 runs 14 residues. J was trimmed by 2 bases and V by 4 bases; bases with no gene match: 4. The germline V gene encodes CDR1 SGHRS and CDR2 YFSETQ. The DNA of the CDR3 is TGCGCCAGCAGCCCGCGGGAGGGAACCTACGAGCAGTACTTC. It translates to CASSPREGTYEQYF.

V and J are TRBV27 and TRBJ1-1; 9 bases line up with TRBD1. Germline trimming cut 6 bases from V and 1 base from J; bases unmatched to any gene: 9. The CDR3 runs to 16 residues. Germline V gene data show CDR1 as MNHEY and CDR2 as SMNVEV (reference sequence). DNA for the CDR3: TGTGCCAGCAGGATTCTGACAGGGGGGGCGAACACTGAAGCTTTCTTT. This codes for CASRILTGGANTEAFF.

This clonotype showed up many times. The J gene is TRBJ1-3, the V gene TRBV4-2; D not resolved. The CDR3 has 12 residues. Trimming cost V 2 bases and J 4 bases, with 3 bases left between them. Germline V gene lookup returns CDR1 LGHNA and CDR2 YNFKEQ. In DNA form, the CDR3 reads TGTGCCAGCAGCCAATCAGGAAACACCATATATTTT. Its protein product is CASSQSGNTIYF.

The V gene is TRBV5-1, the J gene TRBJ2-5, with D unresolved. Germline CDR1 and CDR2: SGHRS and YFSETQ. Trimming took 0 bases from V and 3 from J, leaving 15 bases between them. The CDR3 length is 16 residues. DNA of the CDR3: TGCGCCAGCAGCTTGGTTGGTAAAGACCAGAAAGAGACCCAGTACTTC. Translated: CASSLVGKDQKETQYF.

The DNA for the CDR3 is TGCGCCAGCAAATCCTGGGAGCGGAGCTCCTACAATGAGCAGTTCTTC. This encodes CASKSWERSSYNEQFF. The gene calls are TRBV10-2 and TRBJ2-1; the D gene is possibly TRBD2 (5 bases). From germline, CDR1 is WSHSY and CDR2 SAAADI. The CDR3 contains 16 residues. V shed 7 bases and J shed 0 bases, with 16 bases lying between them.

This clonotype appeared many times. The V and J genes are TRBV12-3 or TRBV12-4 and TRBJ2-5, with D unclear. The CDR3 consists of 14 residues. V was clipped by 3 bases and J by 0 bases, with 8 bases between them. The CDR3 is CASSLARNQETQYF. CDR3 nucleotides: TGTGCCAGCAGTTTGGCCCGCAACCAAGAGACCCAGTACTTC.

This chain links TRBV20-1 with TRBJ2-5; TRBD1 matches 8 bases. This CDR3 region has 14 residues. The V gene end was trimmed by 1 base and the J gene end by 5 bases; junction bases not matched to a gene: 6. Germline V gives CDR1 DFQATT, CDR2 SNEGSKA (reference sequence). The CDR3 loop reads CSARGTGIIETQYF. The CDR3 DNA sequence: TGCAGTGCTAGAGGGACAGGGATTATCGAGACCCAGTACTTC.

V and J are TRBV12-3 or TRBV12-4 and TRBJ1-5, with D perhaps TRBD1 (6 bases). The CDR3 is 16 residues long. Between the trimmed V and J ends, which lost 3 bases and 0 bases, there was a span of 12 bases. The CDR3 reads CASSLVGQISNQPQHF. In DNA form, the CDR3 reads TGTGCCAGCAGTTTGGTAGGACAGATTAGCAATCAGCCCCAGCATTTT.

About this clonotype: One end of the junction varies from germline; a read error may be responsible. The chain joins TRBV29-1 to TRBJ2-1; D is ambiguous. Germline V lookup: CDR1 SQVTM, CDR2 ANQGSEA. The CDR3 has 12 amino acids. CDR3 residues: CSAEGHYNEQFF. The CDR3 DNA reads TGCAGCGCTGAAGGCCATTACAATGAGCAGTTCTTC.

This chain links TRBV5-5 with TRBJ2-7; D is uncertain. V lost 4 bases to trimming and J lost 3 bases, with 14 bases between them. The CDR3 contains 14 residues. The germline CDR1 and CDR2 sequences are SGHKS and YYEKEE (reference sequence). The CDR3 DNA reads TGTGCCAGCAGCCGCGCCATTTCGGGCTACGAGCAGTACTTC. The encoded protein is CASSRAISGYEQYF.

This clonotype was seen a handful of times. CDR3 nucleotides: TGCAGCGTTGGGGAGCCCCCCTACAATGAGCAGTTCTTC. Its protein is CSVGEPPYNEQFF. The chain joins TRBV29-1 to TRBJ2-1, with D perhaps matching TRBD2 (5 bases). With 4 bases removed from V and 2 bases from J, the gap between germline ends came to 9 bases. This CDR3 contains 13 residues. The germline V gene encodes CDR1 SQVTM and CDR2 ANQGSEA.

This clonotype was seen many times. The rearrangement uses TRBV5-1 and TRBJ1-2; D might be TRBD1 (5 bases). The ends were cut back, 0 bases at V and 3 bases at J, with 15 bases in the middle. Germline V gene lookup returns CDR1 SGHRS and CDR2 YFSETQ. The CDR3 length is 16 residues. The CDR3 protein is CASSLDQYPQDYGYTF. In DNA form, the CDR3 reads TGCGCCAGCAGCTTGGATCAGTATCCACAGGACTATGGCTACACCTTC.